The present entry profiles one TCR beta chain with its context. This specimen belongs to a study of blood T cell repertoires in COVID-19. This table comes from immunoSEQ multiplex PCR, and its TCRdb copy is limited to in-frame clones, with some not included. The sample lists nearly 350,000 clones, under 95% occurring once. The V end lost 5 bases, the J end lost 4 bases, and 12 bases lay between the germline ends. The germline V gene has CDR1 SEHNR and CDR2 FQNEAQ (reference sequence). The CDR3 has 14 amino acids. The TCR originated in a woman between 18 and 29 years old who had recovered from COVID-19. The chain recombines TRBV7-9 with TRBJ2-1, with D unresolved. The sample comprised peripheral blood. As DNA, the CDR3 is TGTGCCAGCAGCCTAGGAGCGTTATACAATGAGCAGTTCTTC. It translates to CASSLGALYNEQFF.